Each of the 12 T cell receptor beta chains below was sequenced from the same sample in a study of Ad26.COV2.S vaccination and SARS-CoV-2 variants. The repertoire was sequenced with immunoSEQ multiplex PCR; TCRdb's copy has only in-frame clones and lacks some. The profile shows hundreds of thousands of clones, around 90% of them singletons. The treatment here: around 19 received Ad26.COV2.S at low or high dose, single or two shots; 5 received placebo; per-sample allocation not given. Sampling happened 63 days after the first vaccine or placebo injection. This material consisted of peripheral blood, taken in a trial of Ad26.COV2.S vaccine versus placebo. Every receptor here comes from a person aged 18 to 59 who received the Ad26.COV2.S COVID-19 vaccine or a placebo.

The gene calls are TRBV7-8 and TRBJ2-1; D not resolved. The germline V and J ends were trimmed by 7 bases and 3 bases, with 10 bases remaining between them. The CDR3 runs to 13 residues. Germline values: CDR1 SGHVS, CDR2 FQNEAQ. CDR3 sequence: CASTSGSYNEQFF. DNA for the CDR3: TGTGCCAGCACCTCGGGTAGCTACAATGAGCAGTTCTTC.

The chain joins TRBV6-2 or TRBV6-3 to TRBJ2-7, with D possibly being TRBD1 or TRBD2 (5 bases each). V was pared by 2 bases and J by 1 base, with 24 bases between. The CDR3 contains 19 residues. Germline V gene sequence: CDR1 MNHEY, CDR2 SVGEGT. The CDR3 bases are TGTGCCAGCAGTTACGCGACCTCGGCGAGGGGAGAAACGTCCTACGAGCAGTACTTC. Translation: CASSYATSARGETSYEQYF.

J is TRBJ2-5 and V is TRBV5-1, with TRBD2 matching over 11 bases. Unmatched junction bases numbered 4, after V lost 5 bases and J lost 4 bases. From germline, CDR1 is SGHRS and CDR2 YFSETQ. The CDR3 runs to 14 residues. The CDR3 loop is CASRLLAGVETQYF. CDR3 sequence (DNA): TGCGCCAGCAGGTTACTAGCGGGAGTAGAGACCCAGTACTTC.

The chain joins TRBV5-8 to TRBJ1-3; D call uncertain. This CDR3 has 16 residues. The germline CDR1 and CDR2 sequences are SGHTS and YDEGEE. The germline V and J ends were trimmed by 3 bases and 0 bases, with 13 bases remaining between them. DNA of the CDR3: TGTGCCAGCAGCTCCACTGGACGCAGCTCTGGAAACACCATATATTTT. It specifies CASSSTGRSSGNTIYF.

This clone was seen only once. V usage is TRBV6-2 or TRBV6-3 and J usage is TRBJ2-7; D unresolved. Trimming shortened V by 0 bases and J by 4 bases, and 16 bases separated the two germline ends. The CDR3 is 16 residues long. Germline-derived CDR1 and CDR2 are MNHEY and SVGEGT. The CDR3 DNA reads TGTGCCAGCAGTTACTCGGAAACTGCAAATCCTTACGAGCAGTACTTC. It yields the protein CASSYSETANPYEQYF.

This clone was counted a single time. The rearrangement uses TRBV4-3 and TRBJ2-3; D gene ambiguous. V lost 4 bases and J 3 bases, leaving 8 bases between the germline ends. There are 13 residues in the CDR3. Per the germline V gene, CDR1 is LGHNA and CDR2 is YSLEER. The CDR3 spells CASSRQWTDTQYF. In DNA form, the CDR3 reads TGCGCCAGCAGCCGCCAATGGACAGATACGCAGTATTTT.

The J gene is TRBJ1-6, the V gene TRBV3-1 (or the pseudogene TRBV3-2), with D perhaps matching TRBD1 (5 bases). The germline V gene encodes CDR1 LGHDT and CDR2 YNNKEL (reference sequence). V was trimmed by 4 bases and J by 8 bases, leaving 15 bases between them. The CDR3 is made up of 15 amino acids. The CDR3 nucleotides are TGTGCCAGCAGCCCCTCGGGGGAAGCGTATTCACCCCTCCACTTT. Encoded protein: CASSPSGEAYSPLHF.

This sequence joins TRBV27 and TRBJ1-5; D is unresolved. CDR3 length: 15 residues. V gave up 6 bases and J gave up 3 bases, with 15 bases separating them. The germline V gene encodes CDR1 MNHEY and CDR2 SMNVEV (reference sequence). Here the CDR3 reads CASRPGFPDNQPQHF. CDR3 sequence (DNA): TGTGCCAGCAGGCCCGGGTTCCCCGACAATCAGCCCCAGCATTTT.

The chain employs TRBV5-8 and TRBJ2-2; D remains ambiguous. Looked up from germline, CDR1 is SGHTS and CDR2 is YDEGEE. This CDR3 region has 16 residues. V gave up 0 bases and J gave up 5 bases, with 14 bases separating them. As DNA, the CDR3 is TGTGCCAGCAGCTTGGCCAAGTTAGTACGGACCGGGGAGCTGTTTTTT. It translates to CASSLAKLVRTGELFF.

The chain joins TRBV4-1 to TRBJ1-5; maybe TRBD1 (5 bases). In germline, CDR1 is MGHRA, CDR2 YSYEKL. V lost 1 base and J lost 7, with 11 bases in between. The CDR3 length is 14 residues. The CDR3, as DNA: TGCGCCAGCAGCCAAGTGGGGGGTGTCCAGCCCCAGCATTTT. Its protein product is CASSQVGGVQPQHF.

The V gene is TRBV6-5, the J gene TRBJ2-7; 9 bases match TRBD2. The CDR3 consists of 14 residues. V was clipped by 6 bases and J by 2 bases; unmatched bases: 5. Germline V gene data show CDR1 as MNHEY and CDR2 as SVGAGI. DNA for the CDR3: TGTGCCAGCAGCGGACTAGCGACAACCTACGAGCAGTACTTC. It specifies CASSGLATTYEQYF.

The J gene is TRBJ1-6, the V gene TRBV7-8; D remains ambiguous. The germline V gene encodes CDR1 SGHVS and CDR2 FQNEAQ. This CDR3 has 16 amino acids. The germline V and J ends were trimmed by 2 bases and 7 bases, with 15 bases remaining between them. CDR3 protein: CASSLNSAAVNSPLHF. As DNA, the CDR3 is TGTGCCAGCAGCTTAAACTCGGCGGCCGTAAATTCACCCCTCCACTTT.